One TCR beta chain is described in this entry. The antigen this receptor binds is unknown. Base-call qualities are not available, and no considerably larger clone is one nucleotide away. The hyperthyroidism patients were between 18 and 65 years old and newly diagnosed, with a disease duration of less than 2 months. Exclusion was applied to patients with uncontrolled infections, other autoimmune diseases, pregnancy or lactation. Clinical symptoms, serum thyroxine and TRAb, thyroid ultrasound, and orbital computed tomography formed the basis for the diagnoses. For progressor patients, blood was drawn at the first diagnosis of hyperthyroidism, before any ophthalmopathy symptoms had appeared. PBMCs were separated from 10 ml of fresh peripheral blood using Ficoll-Paque density gradient centrifugation. Progressor patients were defined as those initially diagnosed with Graves' hyperthyroidism in whom ophthalmopathy developed during follow-up. Total RNA was extracted with Trizol reagent, and quality was checked on an Agilent 2100 Bioanalyzer.

The entry originates in a study of T cells in Graves' hyperthyroidism and ophthalmopathy (dated by TCRdb to about 2019). Background for the entire study: Peripheral blood was collected at initial diagnosis, before any treatment. A discovery cohort of about a hundred patients, about 40 with Graves' ophthalmopathy and approximately 57 with stable Graves' hyperthyroidism, was used to find distinguishing TCR V-J signatures. Prospective prediction of ophthalmopathy was tested in an independent validation cohort consisting of fewer than 20 hyperthyroidism patients and 15 or so patients who later progressed to ophthalmopathy. For training and testing, the roughly 100 patients in the discovery cohort were randomly divided in a 7:3 ratio. In addition, the study compared T-cell repertoires in thyroid tissue and in blood from 6 or 7 Graves' hyperthyroidism patients. Once sampling was done, hyperthyroidism patients were given methimazole at a starting dose of 30 mg daily, whereas ophthalmopathy patients were given high-dose intravenous methylprednisolone. The paper reports TCR Vbeta CDR3 sequencing of 135 peripheral blood samples: around 45 ophthalmopathy, fewer than 80 hyperthyroidism and around 17 progressor patients. What the authors observed across the whole study: Most expanded thyroid clonotypes (frequency above 0.001) were also detected in blood, a finding suggesting that blood repertoires may reflect thyroid immune responses. Sample size was not statistically predetermined, and blinding of investigators to group allocation was not performed. Ophthalmopathy was separated from stable hyperthyroidism by a 13 V-J signature model, with 85% to 90% sensitivity and about 81% specificity obtained in cross-validation and 80%/75% obtained in testing. During validation, the model predicted progression to ophthalmopathy a median of approximately 6.5 months ahead of onset, with approximately 71% sensitivity and 72% to 80% specificity.

The TCR beta CDR3 regions were amplified from RNA transcripts. The first round of RT-PCR for the TCR CDR3 was performed with the HTBI primer set and the Qiagen OneStep RT-PCR kit. The libraries were constructed in a second round of multiplex PCR and then size-selected and purified. Libraries were sequenced paired-end with 100 bp reads on an Illumina HiSeq2000. For the original study's pipeline: SOAPnuke was used to process the raw data, throwing out any read that contained adapters or uncalled bases, had a mean Phred below 15, or lacked an exact constant-primer or identifier match. COPE v1.2.5 was used to merge high-quality paired reads, and clonotypes were defined as unique nucleotide sequences. MiTCR v1.1 was used to align the clonotypes against IMGT TRBV, TRBD and TRBJ reference segments. The analysis included only V-J combinations with a frequency above 0.0001, which together covered roughly 99% of the repertoires. A TCS score was defined as the ratio between F50 (clonal expansion) and ExV (chaos), using BLOSUM62-based TCRdist between CDR3 peptides within each V-J. Welch's t-statistics and random forest reduced roughly 500 V-J features to roughly 13, which were used in a naive Bayes classifier (R e1071). TCRdb trimmed the raw reads at Q25, called clones with MiXCR and kept productive beta chains. Rows are unified per CDR3 protein, each entry keeping the most common DNA and genes. The V and J calls, along with clone size, are taken from TCRdb and not from the paper's own processing. The sample includes around 280,000 distinct CDR3 sequences, with less than 15% observed a single time. In total, the top ten clones hold roughly 8.5% of the sample.

The CDR3 measures 15 amino acids from cysteine to phenylalanine. Only the CDR3 DNA stays, 45 bases, in frame from base 1. The germline V gene gives CDR1 as MDHEN and CDR2 as SYDVKM. V and J are trimmed by 6 bases and 10 bases, and the gene matches miss 15 bases of the junction. The TCR was taken from a woman under 40 with Graves' hyperthyroidism that later progressed to Graves' ophthalmopathy. The specimen sequenced was blood. The chain couples TRBV28 to TRBJ2-1, with 7 junctional bases fitting TRBD2. CDR3 loop: CASSLPTGGYGEQFF. Read as DNA, the sequence is TGTGCCAGCAGCCTACCAACGGGAGGCTATGGGGAGCAGTTCTTC.